This record looks at one T cell receptor beta chain sequence and its context. It lacks a known antigen. No clone much larger than this one lies a single base away; base qualities are absent. The immunoSEQ Assay, a bias-controlled multiplex PCR, was used to amplify TCRbeta CDR3 regions from genomic DNA. The paper's processing steps were these. The number of nucleated cells in each sample was estimated by amplification of reference gene primers within the assay. To quantify the absolute abundance of each unique TCRbeta CDR3 rearrangement, sequence reads were collapsed and filtered. For each sample, productive Simpson clonality was calculated as the square root of Simpson's diversity index across productive rearrangements. This immuneACCESS table, as held by TCRdb, lists in-frame sequences with V and J called but not all clones. Of the missing ones, under half trace to an unresolved V gene in checked studies; the others have no known cause. V, J and clone size were drawn from that table, and D and trimming were deduced from the DNA. This sample comprises roughly 400,000 clones, about 86% of them detected only once. The ten largest clonotypes hold about 10% of the sample.

Participants in the prospective study were aged about 18 to 95 years, lived in approximately 26 United States geographic areas, and enrolled through a virtual design. To assign participants to cohorts, the prospective study relied on clinical history that participants themselves reported in a screening survey and a study questionnaire. Recovered participants in ImmuneRACE Cohort 3 were defined by two consecutive negative NP/OP PCR tests, clearance by a healthcare professional, or resolution of symptoms. In the prospective study, whole blood, serum and a nasopharyngeal or oropharyngeal swab were collected from each participant by mobile phlebotomists. Over a roughly 2-month period, participants in the prospective study had the option of providing additional blood draws and questionnaires. Before DNA extraction, prospective study blood samples were shipped either frozen or at room temperature. This record comes from a study of blood T cell repertoires in COVID-19 (dated by TCRdb to 2020 to 2022). Broadly, across the study: Samples from collaborators originated in the United States, Italy and Spain and spanned both the acute and convalescent phases of COVID-19. The material from the prospective study consisted of cDNA or gDNA derived from T cells, B-cell-depleted T cells, or PBMCs. Subjects who had been exposed to COVID-19, were actively infected with it, or had recovered from it provided the deeply sampled blood TCRbeta repertoires that made up the dataset. The repertoires were released in a freely available public database meant as a resource for research on the immune response to SARS-CoV-2. The samples were drawn from two sources: the first 160 participants of the ongoing ImmuneRACE study, and 1,200 or so subjects contributed by 6 global collaborators. Nearly every sample came with metadata listing a de-identified subject ID, COVID-19 status, age in years and sex. HLA class I and class II types, where available, came from metadata supplied by the sample provider rather than from assay-based typing.

General findings and caveats noted by the study authors: How much clinical and demographic metadata was included differed by source and by participant, and the metadata was provided uncurated.

Based on the germline V gene, the CDR1 and CDR2 sequences are MNHEY and SVGEGT. The CDR3 covers 14 residues, taking in both the cysteine and the phenylalanine. The only DNA kept is the CDR3, 42 bases in frame from the first base. The germline ends are 9 bases apart after V is trimmed by 2 bases and J by 4 bases. Recombination linked TRBV6-2 or TRBV6-3 to TRBJ1-5; possibly the D gene is TRBD1, per 6 matching bases. The receptor's source is a woman aged 45-60 years who had recovered from COVID-19. The sequenced material came from PBMCs or T cells enriched from blood (not recorded which). The CDR3 is CASSYQQGNQPQHF. The bases are TGTGCCAGCAGTTACCAACAGGGAAATCAGCCCCAGCATTTT.